This T cell receptor (beta chain) was observed in a study of shared T cell receptors in the human thymus (dated by TCRdb to about 2021). For context, the study as a whole: The study examined how self-reactive, shared T-cell receptor alpha chains are generated in the human thymus.

Library method: the immunoSEQ multiplex PCR assay. This immuneACCESS table, as held by TCRdb, lists in-frame sequences with V and J called but not all clones. Of the missing ones, under half trace to an unresolved V gene in checked studies; the others have no known cause. Counted in this sample were about 710,000 clones; over 75% of them appeared once. Jointly, the top ten make up 0.0094% of the sample. Details on this clone: Its antigen is still unknown. Per-nucleotide qualities are absent, and no much larger clonotype sits a single base away.

In the germline V gene, CDR1 corresponds to SGHRS and CDR2 to YFSETQ. From cysteine to phenylalanine, the CDR3 is 18 amino acids long. The only DNA kept is the CDR3, 54 bases in frame from the first base. Between the V and J ends, shortened by 4 bases and 7 bases respectively, the junction contains 27 bases. These sequences were also reported in another study, on human thymus T cells. The second investigation adds: The donors were immunologically healthy infants in Finland who had open corrective cardiac surgery for congenital heart defects. Thymus tissue was obtained as surgical resects removed during corrective cardiac surgery. Biased V and J gene segment usage appeared to be present in both thymic and peripheral blood repertoires. According to the related research, thymic TCR repertoires were highly overlapping among unrelated individuals. The study used about eight infant thymus samples plus four related peripheral blood samples to characterize TCR alpha and beta repertoires. Donor ages ranging from roughly 6 to 244 days were recorded, and a handful of male and a couple of female infants were included in the cohort. After being mechanically released from the tissue, thymocytes were kept at -70 degrees C in pellets of about 8.5-32 million cells. Genomic DNA was extracted from frozen cell pellets with a QIAsymphony instrument. Using the immunoSEQ multiplex PCR assay, the TCRB and TCRAD loci were amplified from a standardized quantity of quality-controlled genomic DNA. The V(D)J region was spanned by amplicons of a length sufficient to cover the CDR3 and to identify V and J genes. The amplicons were sequenced on an Illumina platform via the commercial immunoSEQ service. Primer bias and sequencing errors were corrected using previously described methods, and TCRAD and TCRB definitions followed the IMGT database. immunoSEQ Analyzer 3.0 and VDJTools were used for repertoire analysis, which covered basic statistics, V/J segment usage, diversity estimates, rarefaction and pairwise overlap. Diversity was estimated using the Chao1, ChaoE, Efron-Thisted, Shannon and inverse Simpson indices, and was also estimated on datasets down-sampled to the size of the smallest sample. Repertoire overlap used strict matching of CDR3 nucleotide sequence, V gene and J gene, with Jaccard-based multidimensional scaling clustering. On average, thymus samples gave 750,000 to 950,000 unique TCRB clonotypes, whereas blood samples gave around 84,000.

Recombination joined TRBV5-1 with TRBJ1-5, with a tentative D gene TRBD1 over 5 matching bases. The sample was thymocytes. The sequence came from a boy under three years old with a congenital heart defect. Donor details come from another sample of the same person, matched by shared clones. The nucleotide sequence is given as TGCGCCAGCAGCCTGGGGGGATTAAATGGGCAGGGAAACCAGCCCCAGCATTTT. This codes for CASSLGGLNGQGNQPQHF.